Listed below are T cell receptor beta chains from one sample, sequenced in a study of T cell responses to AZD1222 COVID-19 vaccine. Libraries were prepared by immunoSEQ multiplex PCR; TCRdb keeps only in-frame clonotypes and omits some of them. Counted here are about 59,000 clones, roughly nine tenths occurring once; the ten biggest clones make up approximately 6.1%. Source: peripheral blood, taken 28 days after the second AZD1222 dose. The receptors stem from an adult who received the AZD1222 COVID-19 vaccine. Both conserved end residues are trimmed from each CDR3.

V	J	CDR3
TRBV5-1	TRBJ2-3	ASSLDRGPTSTDTQY
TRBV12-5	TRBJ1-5	ASGSLYNQPQH
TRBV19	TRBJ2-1	ASSIDGPNEQF
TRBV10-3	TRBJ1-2	AIRGTREEPGGYT
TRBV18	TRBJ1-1	ASSPPMTVGRGKATEAF
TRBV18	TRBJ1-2	ASSPDGTGSSGYT
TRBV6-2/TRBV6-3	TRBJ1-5	ASSDPWGAEQPQH
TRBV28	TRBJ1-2	ASSSAGGVPNYGYT
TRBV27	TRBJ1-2	ASSHPSLGVGYT
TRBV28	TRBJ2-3	ASSFRDYRIDTQY
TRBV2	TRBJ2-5	ASKDLQETQY
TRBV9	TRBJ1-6	ASSVVPGGDSPLH
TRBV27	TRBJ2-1	ASSLSVAGGYNEQF
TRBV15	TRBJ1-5	ATSTGQFNQPQH
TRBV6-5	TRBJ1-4	ASSYRASNEKLF
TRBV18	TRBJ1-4	ASSPGTSNEKLF
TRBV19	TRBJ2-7	ASSDLPGQANNYEQY
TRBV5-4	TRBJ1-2	ASSLEGLYGYT
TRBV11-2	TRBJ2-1	ASSLSTSGYEQF
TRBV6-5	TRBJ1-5	ASRQGSQPQH
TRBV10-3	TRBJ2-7	AIRLAGDLLGYEQY
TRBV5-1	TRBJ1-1	ASSITGTGDDTEAF
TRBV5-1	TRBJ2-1	ASRQRGNEQF
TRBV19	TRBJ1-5	ASSILQGGNQPQH
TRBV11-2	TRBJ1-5	ASSLDQGPFSPQH
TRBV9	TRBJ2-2	ASSVGFGDTGELF
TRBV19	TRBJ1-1	ASIGRGGSTEAF
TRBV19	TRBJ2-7	ASSRSIIQCEQY
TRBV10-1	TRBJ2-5	ASSIKQGKTQY
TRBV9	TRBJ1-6	ASSVVEESPLH
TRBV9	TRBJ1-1	ASSVGGGPTRGDTEAF